Listed below are T cell receptor beta chains from one sample, sequenced in a study of regulatory T cells in long-lasting Graves disease. TCRdb called the multiplex PCR reads again in MiXCR, with one record for every CDR3 protein. Counted here are 250,000 to 300,000 distinct CDR3 sequences, around a sixth occurring once; the ten biggest clones make up 14%. These same records also appear under a second study, on T cells in Graves' hyperthyroidism and ophthalmopathy.

The material sequenced was peripheral blood mononuclear cells (PBMCs), taken at new diagnosis, from a patient treated with antithyroid drugs. The receptors were gathered from a woman aged 25 to 39 with Graves disease. Both conserved end residues are part of each CDR3. The D gene is left open where the match is weak. Clone size appears in some rows only: once, few, many, or a class for an expanded clone.

v_gene: TRBV9
d_gene: TRBD1
j_gene: TRBJ1-1
abundance: many
CDR3aa: CASSATGVSEAFF
CDR3nt: TGTGCCAGCAGCGCCACAGGGGTGTCTGAAGCTTTCTTT

v_gene: TRBV4-1
d_gene: TRBD2
j_gene: TRBJ2-5
abundance: few
CDR3aa: CASSQDEAGGPWETQYF
CDR3nt: TGCGCCAGCAGCCAAGATGAGGCGGGGGGGCCGTGGGAGACCCAGTACTTC

v_gene: TRBV9
d_gene: -
j_gene: TRBJ1-3
abundance: few
CDR3aa: CASSDSISGNTIYF
CDR3nt: TGTGCCAGCAGTGACAGTATCTCTGGAAACACCATATATTTT

v_gene: TRBV12-3/TRBV12-4
d_gene: -
j_gene: TRBJ1-2
abundance: many
CDR3aa: CASGETGTYGYTF
CDR3nt: TGTGCCAGCGGTGAAACAGGGACGTATGGCTACACCTTC

v_gene: TRBV20-1
d_gene: -
j_gene: TRBJ1-1
abundance: many
CDR3aa: CSARGEAGTFF
CDR3nt: TGCAGTGCTAGAGGTGAGGCCGGGACTTTCTTT

v_gene: TRBV27
d_gene: -
j_gene: TRBJ2-7
abundance: many
CDR3aa: CASSLVAGKPYEQYF
CDR3nt: TGTGCCAGCAGTTTGGTGGCAGGGAAGCCGTACGAGCAGTACTTC

v_gene: TRBV11-3
d_gene: -
j_gene: TRBJ2-5
abundance: many
CDR3aa: CASSRVRQETQYF
CDR3nt: TGTGCCAGCTCGAGGGTACGCCAAGAGACCCAGTACTTC

v_gene: TRBV6-2/TRBV6-3
d_gene: -
j_gene: TRBJ1-3
abundance: few
CDR3aa: CASSYRGGNTIYF
CDR3nt: TGTGCCAGCAGTTATCGGGGTGGAAACACCATATATTTT

v_gene: TRBV9
d_gene: -
j_gene: TRBJ1-5
abundance: many
CDR3aa: CASSPGTWNQPQHF
CDR3nt: TGTGCCAGCAGCCCCGGGACGTGGAATCAGCCCCAGCATTTT

v_gene: TRBV6-1
d_gene: TRBD1
j_gene: TRBJ2-7
abundance: few
CDR3aa: CASTGAYEQYF
CDR3nt: TGTGCCAGTACAGGGGCCTACGAGCAGTACTTC

v_gene: TRBV2
d_gene: -
j_gene: TRBJ2-7
abundance: many
CDR3aa: CASRELPTPYEQYF
CDR3nt: TGTGCCAGCAGGGAGCTCCCGACCCCCTACGAGCAGTACTTC

v_gene: TRBV3-1
d_gene: -
j_gene: TRBJ2-3
abundance: many
CDR3aa: CASSQARDADTQYF
CDR3nt: TGTGCCAGCAGCCAAGCAAGGGATGCAGATACGCAGTATTTT

v_gene: TRBV27
d_gene: TRBD1
j_gene: TRBJ2-7
abundance: many
CDR3aa: CASSSRDRSAYEQYF
CDR3nt: TGTGCCAGCAGTTCCCGGGACAGGAGTGCCTACGAGCAGTACTTC

v_gene: TRBV19
d_gene: TRBD1
j_gene: TRBJ2-2
abundance: few
CDR3aa: CASRVTGGTGELFF
CDR3nt: TGTGCCAGTAGGGTGACAGGGGGCACCGGGGAGCTGTTTTTT

v_gene: TRBV12-3/TRBV12-4
d_gene: TRBD2
j_gene: TRBJ2-7
abundance: many
CDR3aa: CASRAGTSADEQYF
CDR3nt: TGTGCCAGCAGAGCCGGGACTAGCGCGGACGAGCAGTACTTC

v_gene: TRBV20-1
d_gene: -
j_gene: TRBJ2-1
abundance: few
CDR3aa: CSAGTPDEQFF
CDR3nt: TGCAGTGCTGGGACCCCGGATGAGCAGTTCTTC

v_gene: TRBV15
d_gene: -
j_gene: TRBJ2-3
abundance: many
CDR3aa: CATSRGLSTDTQYF
CDR3nt: TGTGCCACCAGCAGAGGCCTGAGCACAGATACGCAGTATTTT

v_gene: TRBV19
d_gene: -
j_gene: TRBJ1-6
abundance: -
CDR3aa: CASWGGIDNSPLHF
CDR3nt: TGTGCCAGTTGGGGGGGAATTGATAATTCACCCCTCCACTTT

v_gene: TRBV7-3
d_gene: -
j_gene: TRBJ2-1
abundance: many
CDR3aa: CASSLSHANRNEQFF
CDR3nt: TGTGCCAGCAGCTTATCCCATGCGAATCGCAATGAGCAGTTCTTC

v_gene: TRBV20-1
d_gene: TRBD2
j_gene: TRBJ2-5
abundance: many
CDR3aa: CSARGRGGLETQYF
CDR3nt: TGCAGTGCTAGAGGGCGGGGGGGCTTGGAGACCCAGTACTTC

v_gene: TRBV11-2
d_gene: -
j_gene: TRBJ2-7
abundance: -
CDR3aa: CASSSDLWSSYEQYF
CDR3nt: TGTGCCAGCAGTTCGGACCTCTGGAGCTCCTACGAGCAGTACTTC

v_gene: TRBV18
d_gene: -
j_gene: TRBJ1-1
abundance: many
CDR3aa: CASSPLLRGDTEAFF
CDR3nt: TGTGCCAGCTCACCTCTCCTCCGAGGGGACACTGAAGCTTTCTTT

v_gene: TRBV18
d_gene: -
j_gene: TRBJ2-5
abundance: many
CDR3aa: CASSPGSETQYF
CDR3nt: TGTGCCAGCTCACCGGGCTCGGAGACCCAGTACTTC

v_gene: TRBV12-3/TRBV12-4
d_gene: -
j_gene: TRBJ1-4
abundance: -
CDR3aa: CASTDLTGKLFF
CDR3nt: TGTGCCAGCACCGACCTCACTGGGAAACTGTTTTTT

v_gene: TRBV11-2
d_gene: -
j_gene: TRBJ2-2
abundance: many
CDR3aa: CASSLQVSNTGELFF
CDR3nt: TGTGCCAGCAGCTTACAGGTTTCGAACACCGGGGAGCTGTTTTTT

v_gene: TRBV29-1
d_gene: -
j_gene: TRBJ1-2
abundance: many
CDR3aa: CSVRDGPYGYTF
CDR3nt: TGCAGCGTCCGGGACGGACCCTATGGCTACACCTTC

v_gene: TRBV19
d_gene: -
j_gene: TRBJ2-5
abundance: many
CDR3aa: CASSMGEQETQYF
CDR3nt: TGTGCCAGTAGTATGGGTGAACAAGAGACCCAGTACTTC

v_gene: TRBV29-1
d_gene: -
j_gene: TRBJ2-1
abundance: few
CDR3aa: CSVVRGGAYNEQFF
CDR3nt: TGCAGCGTTGTAAGGGGGGGGGCCTACAATGAGCAGTTCTTC

v_gene: TRBV7-2
d_gene: -
j_gene: TRBJ2-5
abundance: many
CDR3aa: CASSLEGGETQYF
CDR3nt: TGTGCCAGCAGCTTAGAAGGGGGAGAGACCCAGTACTTC

v_gene: TRBV20-1
d_gene: -
j_gene: TRBJ1-4
abundance: many
CDR3aa: CSALNPTEKLFF
CDR3nt: TGCAGTGCCCTAAATCCGACAGAAAAACTGTTTTTT

v_gene: TRBV2
d_gene: TRBD2
j_gene: TRBJ2-3
abundance: many
CDR3aa: CASSSGVGDTQYF
CDR3nt: TGTGCCAGCTCTAGCGGGGTCGGAGATACGCAGTATTTT

v_gene: TRBV28
d_gene: TRBD1
j_gene: TRBJ1-5
abundance: many
CDR3aa: CASSLPGQAPRWPQHF
CDR3nt: TGTGCCAGCAGTTTACCGGGACAGGCCCCTCGGTGGCCCCAGCATTTT

v_gene: TRBV7-3
d_gene: -
j_gene: TRBJ1-1
abundance: -
CDR3aa: CASRQEMNTEAFF
CDR3nt: TGTGCCAGCAGACAGGAGATGAACACTGAAGCTTTCTTT

v_gene: TRBV6-2/TRBV6-3
d_gene: -
j_gene: TRBJ2-1
abundance: many
CDR3aa: CASSGGGSGTYNEQFF
CDR3nt: TGTGCCAGCAGTGGGGGGGGCAGTGGGACCTACAATGAGCAGTTCTTC

v_gene: TRBV4-2
d_gene: TRBD1
j_gene: TRBJ1-2
abundance: -
CDR3aa: CASSQDLQAVGTGGGYTF
CDR3nt: TGTGCCAGCAGCCAAGATCTTCAGGCGGTCGGGACAGGGGGGGGCTACACCTTC

v_gene: TRBV7-2
d_gene: TRBD2
j_gene: TRBJ2-5
abundance: many
CDR3aa: CASSSPGTSGGPVETQYF
CDR3nt: TGTGCCAGCAGCTCCCCTGGGACTAGCGGGGGCCCCGTAGAGACCCAGTACTTC

v_gene: TRBV29-1
d_gene: TRBD1
j_gene: TRBJ1-1
abundance: many
CDR3aa: CSVERTGGLGTEAFF
CDR3nt: TGCAGCGTTGAGAGGACAGGGGGCTTGGGCACTGAAGCTTTCTTT

v_gene: TRBV27
d_gene: -
j_gene: TRBJ1-2
abundance: many
CDR3aa: CASSPGRINYGYTF
CDR3nt: TGTGCCAGCAGCCCGGGACGGATTAACTATGGCTACACCTTC

v_gene: TRBV7-2
d_gene: -
j_gene: TRBJ1-2
abundance: -
CDR3aa: CASSPRGVQGRYYGYTF
CDR3nt: TGTGCCAGCAGCCCGAGGGGGGTGCAGGGAAGGTACTATGGCTACACCTTC

v_gene: TRBV2
d_gene: TRBD1
j_gene: TRBJ2-5
abundance: -
CDR3aa: CASSQGQVLQETQYF
CDR3nt: TGTGCCAGCAGCCAGGGACAGGTACTCCAAGAGACCCAGTACTTC

v_gene: TRBV20-1
d_gene: -
j_gene: TRBJ1-1
abundance: -
CDR3aa: CSARPGTEAFF
CDR3nt: TGCAGTGCTAGACCTGGAACTGAAGCTTTCTTT

v_gene: TRBV18
d_gene: -
j_gene: TRBJ2-3
abundance: few
CDR3aa: CASSPAGAEGVYTQYF
CDR3nt: TGTGCCAGCTCACCAGCCGGGGCCGAGGGGGTTTATACGCAGTATTTT

v_gene: TRBV20-1
d_gene: -
j_gene: TRBJ2-1
abundance: -
CDR3aa: CSKLSTRLNEQFF
CDR3nt: TGCAGCAAACTATCCACCAGGTTGAATGAGCAGTTCTTC

v_gene: TRBV7-9
d_gene: -
j_gene: TRBJ1-5
abundance: many
CDR3aa: CASSLEGHGGNQPQHF
CDR3nt: TGTGCCAGCAGCTTAGAAGGGCATGGCGGCAATCAGCCCCAGCATTTT

v_gene: TRBV10-3
d_gene: TRBD2
j_gene: TRBJ2-1
abundance: many
CDR3aa: CAISDYRTSGGAHEQFF
CDR3nt: TGTGCCATCAGTGACTACCGGACTAGCGGGGGGGCGCATGAGCAGTTCTTC

v_gene: TRBV12-5
d_gene: -
j_gene: TRBJ2-1
abundance: many
CDR3aa: CASGPRGSSYNEQFF
CDR3nt: TGTGCTAGTGGCCCCCGGGGCTCCTCCTACAATGAGCAGTTCTTC

v_gene: TRBV6-1
d_gene: -
j_gene: TRBJ1-5
abundance: many
CDR3aa: CASSDWVMQGRQPQHF
CDR3nt: TGTGCCAGCAGTGACTGGGTGATGCAGGGACGTCAGCCCCAGCATTTT

v_gene: TRBV7-9
d_gene: -
j_gene: TRBJ1-1
abundance: many
CDR3aa: CASSLTTTEAFF
CDR3nt: TGTGCCAGCAGCTTAACCACCACTGAAGCTTTCTTT

v_gene: TRBV10-3
d_gene: -
j_gene: TRBJ2-5
abundance: -
CDR3aa: CAISDPGVGETQYF
CDR3nt: TGTGCCATCAGTGATCCGGGAGTTGGGGAGACCCAGTACTTC

v_gene: TRBV5-1
d_gene: -
j_gene: TRBJ2-2
abundance: many
CDR3aa: CASSPRTQGHAGELFF
CDR3nt: TGCGCCAGCAGCCCACGAACGCAGGGGCACGCCGGGGAGCTGTTTTTT